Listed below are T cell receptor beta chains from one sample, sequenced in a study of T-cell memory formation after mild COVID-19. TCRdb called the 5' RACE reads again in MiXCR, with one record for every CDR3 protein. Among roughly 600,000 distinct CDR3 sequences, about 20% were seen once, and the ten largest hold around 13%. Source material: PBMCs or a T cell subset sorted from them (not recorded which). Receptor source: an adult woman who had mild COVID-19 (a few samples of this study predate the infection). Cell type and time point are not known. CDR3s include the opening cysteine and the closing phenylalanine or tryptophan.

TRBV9	CASSVTSGGRQETQYF
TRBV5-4	CASSNTQGARPDTQYF
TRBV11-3	CASSWRAIVNEQFF
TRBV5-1	CASSPTVRNSHKSSYNEQFF
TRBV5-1	CASSYLGQETQYF
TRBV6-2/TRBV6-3	CASSEFGTGRNYGYTF
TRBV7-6	CASSTRQISSGANVLTF
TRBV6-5	CASSYSAGPTDTQYF
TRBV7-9	CASSSRENTEAFF
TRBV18	CASSPPNGRSSYNEQFF
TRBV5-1	CASSLSGQAAYGYTF
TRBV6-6	CASSKGGLAAYNEQFF
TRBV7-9	CASSRVLGADNEQFF
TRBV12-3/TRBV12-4	CASSFAGRPDTQYF
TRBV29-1	CSARVGPYEQYF
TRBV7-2	CASSLSGTGLETQYF
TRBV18	CASSSQPGQGADGYTF
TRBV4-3	CASSKTSGAYNEQFF
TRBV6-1	CASSEPRTNGYTF
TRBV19	CASSIVPGSFKNIQYF
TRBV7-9	CASSPTGPENTGELFF
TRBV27	CASSLDSHSYNEQFF
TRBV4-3	CASSQDYPSSGKNTGELFF
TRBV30	CAWSVLDLYGYTF
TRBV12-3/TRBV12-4	CASSFQRGLPRETQYF